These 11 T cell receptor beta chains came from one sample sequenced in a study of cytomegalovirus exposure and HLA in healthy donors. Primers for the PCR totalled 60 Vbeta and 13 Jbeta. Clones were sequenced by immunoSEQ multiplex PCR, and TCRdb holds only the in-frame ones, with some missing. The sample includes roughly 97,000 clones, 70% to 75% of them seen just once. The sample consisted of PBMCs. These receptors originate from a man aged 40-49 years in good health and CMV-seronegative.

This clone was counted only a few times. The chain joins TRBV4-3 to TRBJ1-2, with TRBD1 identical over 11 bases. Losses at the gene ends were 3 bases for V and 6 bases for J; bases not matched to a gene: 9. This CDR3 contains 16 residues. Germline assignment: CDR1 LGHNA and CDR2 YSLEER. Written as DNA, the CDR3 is TGCGCCAGCAGCCAGGATATACCGGGACAGGGGGATGGCTACACCTTC. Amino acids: CASSQDIPGQGDGYTF.

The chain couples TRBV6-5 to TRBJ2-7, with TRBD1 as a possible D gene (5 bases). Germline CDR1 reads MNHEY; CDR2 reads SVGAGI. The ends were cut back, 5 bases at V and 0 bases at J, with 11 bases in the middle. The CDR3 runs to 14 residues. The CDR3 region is CASSPRQFSYEQYV. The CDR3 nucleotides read TGTGCCAGCAGTCCAAGACAGTTCTCCTACGAGCAGTACGTC.

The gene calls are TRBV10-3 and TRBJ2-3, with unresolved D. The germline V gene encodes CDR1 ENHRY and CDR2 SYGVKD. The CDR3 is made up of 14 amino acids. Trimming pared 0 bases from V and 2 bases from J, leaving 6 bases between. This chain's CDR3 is CAISESTATDTQYF. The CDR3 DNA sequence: TGTGCCATCAGTGAGTCTACTGCCACAGATACGCAGTATTTT.

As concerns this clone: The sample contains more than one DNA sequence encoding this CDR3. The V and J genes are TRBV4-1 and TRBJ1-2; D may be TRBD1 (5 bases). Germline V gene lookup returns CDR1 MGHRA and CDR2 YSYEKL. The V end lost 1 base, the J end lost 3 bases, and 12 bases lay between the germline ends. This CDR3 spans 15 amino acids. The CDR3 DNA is TGCGCCAGCAGCCAAGTGGGCAGGGCGGACTATGGCTACACCTTC. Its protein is CASSQVGRADYGYTF.

CDR3 sequence: CASSLDRGLQYF. CDR3 nucleotide sequence: TGCGCCAGCAGCTTGGACAGGGGGCTTCAGTACTTC. This chain links TRBV5-1 with TRBJ2-4, with 9 bases aligning to TRBD1. The CDR3 is 12 residues long. V trimming: 0 bases; J trimming: 11 bases; junction bases outside the gene matches: 0. The germline V gene has CDR1 SGHRS and CDR2 YFSETQ.

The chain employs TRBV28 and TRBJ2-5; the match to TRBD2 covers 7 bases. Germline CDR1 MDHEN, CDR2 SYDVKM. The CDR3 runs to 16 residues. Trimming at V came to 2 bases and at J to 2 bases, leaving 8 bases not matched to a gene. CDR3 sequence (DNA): TGTGCCAGCAGTTTACCCCCGTACGGGGGGCAAGAGACCCAGTACTTC. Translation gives CASSLPPYGGQETQYF.

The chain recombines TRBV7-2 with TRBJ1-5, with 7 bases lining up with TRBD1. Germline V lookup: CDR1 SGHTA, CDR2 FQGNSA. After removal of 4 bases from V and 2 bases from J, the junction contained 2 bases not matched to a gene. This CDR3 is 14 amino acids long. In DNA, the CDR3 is TGTGCCAGCAGCTCACAGGGGCGCAATCAGCCCCAGCATTTT. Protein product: CASSSQGRNQPQHF.

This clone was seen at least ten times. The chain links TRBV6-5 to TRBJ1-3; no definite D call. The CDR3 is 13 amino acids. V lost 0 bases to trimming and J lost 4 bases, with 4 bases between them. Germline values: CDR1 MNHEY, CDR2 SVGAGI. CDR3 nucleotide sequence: TGTGCCAGCAGTTACTCGCGAGGAAACACCATATATTTT. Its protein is CASSYSRGNTIYF.

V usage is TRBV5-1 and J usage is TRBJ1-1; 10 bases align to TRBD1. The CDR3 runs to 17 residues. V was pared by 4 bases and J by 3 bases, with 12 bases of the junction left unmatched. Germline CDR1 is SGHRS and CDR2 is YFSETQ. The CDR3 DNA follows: TGCGCCAGCAGCAGGAAAGGACAGGGGGAAAGCTACACTGAAGCTTTCTTT. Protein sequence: CASSRKGQGESYTEAFF.

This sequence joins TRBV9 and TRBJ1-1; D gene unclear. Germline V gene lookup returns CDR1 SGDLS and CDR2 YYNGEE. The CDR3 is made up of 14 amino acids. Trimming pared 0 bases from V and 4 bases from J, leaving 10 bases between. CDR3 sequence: CASSVVAGGTEAFF. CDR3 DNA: TGTGCCAGCAGCGTAGTCGCGGGCGGCACTGAAGCTTTCTTT.

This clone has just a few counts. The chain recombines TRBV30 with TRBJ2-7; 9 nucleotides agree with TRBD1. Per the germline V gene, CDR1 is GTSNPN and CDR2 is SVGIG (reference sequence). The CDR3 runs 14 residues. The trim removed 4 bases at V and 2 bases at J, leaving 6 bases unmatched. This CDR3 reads CAWNRDRVTYEQYF. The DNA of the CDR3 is TGTGCCTGGAACCGGGACAGGGTAACCTACGAGCAGTACTTC. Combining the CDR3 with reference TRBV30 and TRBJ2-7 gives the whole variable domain SQTIHQWPATLVQPVGSPLSLECTVEGTSNPNLYWYRQAAGRGLQLLFYSVGIGQISSEVPQNLSASRPQDRQFILSSKKLLLSDSGFYLCAWNRDRVTYEQYFGPGTRLTVT.